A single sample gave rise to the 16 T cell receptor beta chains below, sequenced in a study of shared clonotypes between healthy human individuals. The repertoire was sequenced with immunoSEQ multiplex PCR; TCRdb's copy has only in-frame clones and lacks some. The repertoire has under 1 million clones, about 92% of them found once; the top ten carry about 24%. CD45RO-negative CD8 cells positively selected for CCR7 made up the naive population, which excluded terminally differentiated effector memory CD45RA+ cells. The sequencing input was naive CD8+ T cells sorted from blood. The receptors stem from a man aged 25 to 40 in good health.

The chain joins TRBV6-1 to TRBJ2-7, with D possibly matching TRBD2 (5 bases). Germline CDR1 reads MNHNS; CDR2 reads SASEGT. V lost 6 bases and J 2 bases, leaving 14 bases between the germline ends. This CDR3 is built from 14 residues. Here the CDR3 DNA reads TGTGCCAGCAGGACGAGTGGAGGCACCTACGAGCAGTACTTC. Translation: CASRTSGGTYEQYF.

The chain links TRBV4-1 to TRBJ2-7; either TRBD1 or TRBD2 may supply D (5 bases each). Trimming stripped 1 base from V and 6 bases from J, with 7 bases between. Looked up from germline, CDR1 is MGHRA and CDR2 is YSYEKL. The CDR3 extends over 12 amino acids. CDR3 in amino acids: CASSQGDGEQYF. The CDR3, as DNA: TGCGCCAGCAGCCAAGGGGACGGCGAGCAGTACTTC.

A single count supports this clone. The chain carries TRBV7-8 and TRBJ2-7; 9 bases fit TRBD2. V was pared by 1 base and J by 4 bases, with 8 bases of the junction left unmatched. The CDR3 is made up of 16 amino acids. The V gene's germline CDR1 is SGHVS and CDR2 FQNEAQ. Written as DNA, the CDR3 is TGTGCCAGCAGCTTAGGGCCGACTAGCGGCCGGTACGAGCAGTACTTC. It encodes CASSLGPTSGRYEQYF.

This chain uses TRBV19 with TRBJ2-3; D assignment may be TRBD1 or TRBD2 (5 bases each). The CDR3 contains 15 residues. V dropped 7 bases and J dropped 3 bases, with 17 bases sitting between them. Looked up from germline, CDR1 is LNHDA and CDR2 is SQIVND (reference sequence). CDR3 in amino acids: CASTWGSGKTDTQYF. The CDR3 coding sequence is TGTGCCAGTACTTGGGGCAGCGGAAAAACAGATACGCAGTATTTT.

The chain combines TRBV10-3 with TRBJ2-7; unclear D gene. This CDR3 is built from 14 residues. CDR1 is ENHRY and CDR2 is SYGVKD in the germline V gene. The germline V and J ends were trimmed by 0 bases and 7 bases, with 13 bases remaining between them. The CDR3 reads CAISESVGLGEQYF. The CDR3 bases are TGTGCCATCAGTGAGTCCGTTGGGTTAGGGGAGCAGTACTTC.

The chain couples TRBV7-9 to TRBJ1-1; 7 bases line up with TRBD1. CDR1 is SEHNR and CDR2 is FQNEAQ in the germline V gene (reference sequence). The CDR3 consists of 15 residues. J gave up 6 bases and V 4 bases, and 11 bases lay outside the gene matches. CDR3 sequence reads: CASSSTHDRAAEAFF. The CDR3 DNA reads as TGTGCCAGCAGCTCGACTCACGACAGGGCTGCTGAAGCTTTCTTT.

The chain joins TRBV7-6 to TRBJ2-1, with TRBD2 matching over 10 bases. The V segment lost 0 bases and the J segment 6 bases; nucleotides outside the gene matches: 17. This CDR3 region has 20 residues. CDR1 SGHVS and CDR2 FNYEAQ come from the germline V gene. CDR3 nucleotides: TGTGCCAGCAGCTTAGCGGGTTTTAAGGAAGCGGGAGGGTATGGCAATGAGCAGTTCTTC. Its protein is CASSLAGFKEAGGYGNEQFF.

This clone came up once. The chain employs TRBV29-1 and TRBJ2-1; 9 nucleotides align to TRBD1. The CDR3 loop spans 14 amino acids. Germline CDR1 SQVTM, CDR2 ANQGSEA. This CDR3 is CSETGTGLGNEQFF. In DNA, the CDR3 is TGCAGTGAGACCGGGACAGGGTTAGGCAATGAGCAGTTCTTC.

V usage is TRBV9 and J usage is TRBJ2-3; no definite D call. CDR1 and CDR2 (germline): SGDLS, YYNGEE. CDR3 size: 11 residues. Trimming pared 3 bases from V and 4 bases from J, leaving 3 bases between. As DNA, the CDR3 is TGTGCCAGCAGCGACGCAGATACGCAGTATTTT. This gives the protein CASSDADTQYF.

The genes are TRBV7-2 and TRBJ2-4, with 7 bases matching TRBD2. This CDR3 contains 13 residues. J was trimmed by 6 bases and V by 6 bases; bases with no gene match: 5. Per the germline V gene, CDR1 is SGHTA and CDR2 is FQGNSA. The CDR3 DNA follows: TGTGCCAGCAGAGGGGAGGGAGGAAACATTCAGTACTTC. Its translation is CASRGEGGNIQYF.

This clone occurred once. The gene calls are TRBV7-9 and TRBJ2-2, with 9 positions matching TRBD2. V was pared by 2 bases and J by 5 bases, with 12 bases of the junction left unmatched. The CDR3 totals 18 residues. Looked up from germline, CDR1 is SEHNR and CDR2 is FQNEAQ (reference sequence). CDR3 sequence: CASSLRGSGSLSTGELFF. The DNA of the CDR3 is TGTGCCAGCAGCTTACGAGGTAGCGGGAGTCTTAGTACCGGGGAGCTGTTTTTT.

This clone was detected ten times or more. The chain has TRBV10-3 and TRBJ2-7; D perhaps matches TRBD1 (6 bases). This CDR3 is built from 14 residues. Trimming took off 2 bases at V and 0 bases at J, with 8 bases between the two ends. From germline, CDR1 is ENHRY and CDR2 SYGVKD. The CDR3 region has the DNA TGTGCCATCAGTGAGGGACAGAGCTCCTACGAGCAGTACTTC. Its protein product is CAISEGQSSYEQYF.

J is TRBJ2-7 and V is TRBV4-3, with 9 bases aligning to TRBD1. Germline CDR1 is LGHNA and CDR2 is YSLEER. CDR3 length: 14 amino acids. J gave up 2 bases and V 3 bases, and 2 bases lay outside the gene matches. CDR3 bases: TGCGCCAGCAGCCAGACAGGGGGGACCTACGAGCAGTACTTC. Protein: CASSQTGGTYEQYF.

Written as DNA, the CDR3 is TGTGCCAGCACTGGAGGCGGGAGCTCCTACAATGAGCAGTTCTTC. It specifies CASTGGGSSYNEQFF. The chain links TRBV2 to TRBJ2-1, with 7 bases aligning to TRBD2. Trimming at V came to 7 bases and at J to 0 bases, leaving 6 bases not matched to a gene. Per the germline V gene, CDR1 is SNHLY and CDR2 is FYNNEI. The CDR3 runs to 15 residues. Looking up the rest from reference TRBV2 and TRBJ2-1 gives the full variable domain: EPEVTQTPSHQVTQMGQEVILRCVPISNHLYFYWYRQILGQKVEFLVSFYNNEISEKSEIFDDQFSVERPDGSNFTLKIRSTKLEDSAMYFCASTGGGSSYNEQFFGPGTRLTVL.

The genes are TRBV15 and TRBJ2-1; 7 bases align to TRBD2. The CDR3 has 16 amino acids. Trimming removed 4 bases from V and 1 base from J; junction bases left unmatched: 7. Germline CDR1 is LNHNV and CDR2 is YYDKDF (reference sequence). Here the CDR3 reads CATSIGGGWSYNEQFF. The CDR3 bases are TGTGCCACCAGCATAGGCGGGGGATGGTCCTACAATGAGCAGTTCTTC.

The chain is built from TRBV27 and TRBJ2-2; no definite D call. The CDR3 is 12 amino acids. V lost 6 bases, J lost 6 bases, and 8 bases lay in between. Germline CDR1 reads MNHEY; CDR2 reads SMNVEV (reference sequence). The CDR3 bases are TGTGCCAGCAGGGTCCGCCCCGGGGAGCTGTTTTTT. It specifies CASRVRPGELFF.